This TCR beta chain was recovered during a study of patients with pleural tuberculosis (dated by TCRdb to 2013 to 2016). This clonotype appeared a few times. Which antigen it targets is not known. No much larger clone exists at a distance of one base, and base qualities are not known. Sequenced using an Illumina Genome Analyzer IIx. The public sequencing data were trimmed at Q25 with fastp and processed into clonotypes with MiXCR by TCRdb, which kept only in-frame beta chains. One record per CDR3 amino acid sequence lists the most common genes and DNA. The sample table holds around 50,000 distinct CDR3 sequences, of which about 7.3% were seen once. The ten largest clones capture under 20% of the sample. The clonotype comes from a human donor with pleural tuberculosis.

The sequence in DNA is TGTGCCAGCGGGGGACTGGACAATGAGCAGTTCTTC. Translated, it gives CASGGLDNEQFF. This sequence uses TRBV12-3 or TRBV12-4 and TRBJ2-1; the D gene is possibly TRBD2, with 6 bases matching. The CDR3 numbers 12 residues from cysteine through phenylalanine. The sequence is cut down to CDR3 DNA, 36 bases in frame from base 1. Trimming takes 8 bases from V and 5 bases from J, and the germline ends sit 10 bases apart.